Listed here are 17 T cell receptor beta chains from one sample, sequenced in a study of blood T cell repertoires in COVID-19. Sequencing used immunoSEQ multiplex PCR; TCRdb keeps in-frame clones, though not all of them. The sample consists of approximately 150,000 clones, around 87% of them appearing once. Sequenced sample: PBMCs or T cells enriched from blood (not recorded which). The receptors originated from a woman aged 40 to 50 who had been exposed to COVID-19.

The chain joins TRBV9 to TRBJ1-1, with a tentative D call TRBD1 (5 bases). This CDR3 has 12 amino acids. Germline V lookup: CDR1 SGDLS, CDR2 YYNGEE. Trimming removed 5 bases at V and 9 bases at J, with 14 bases between. The CDR3 region has the DNA TGTGCCAGCAGGAGAGGAGGGGATAAAGCTTTCTTT. It is translated as CASRRGGDKAFF.

This clone has only one observation. The V gene is TRBV28, the J gene TRBJ1-1; 8 bases align to TRBD1. Looked up from germline, CDR1 is MDHEN and CDR2 is SYDVKM. Losses at the gene ends were 2 bases for V and 11 bases for J; bases not matched to a gene: 4. This CDR3 contains 12 residues. The CDR3 DNA follows: TGTGCCAGCAGTTTACAGGACAGGGTGGCTTTCTTT. Amino acids: CASSLQDRVAFF.

The V gene is TRBV27, the J gene TRBJ2-4, with D unclear. The CDR3 has 17 residues. V was shortened by 0 bases and J by 3 bases, with 15 bases between the two germline ends. Germline-derived CDR1 and CDR2 are MNHEY and SMNVEV (reference sequence). CDR3: CASSLSSQSRYKNIQYF. The CDR3 coding sequence is TGTGCCAGCAGTTTATCGTCGCAGTCTAGATACAAAAACATTCAGTACTTC.

CDR3 in DNA: TGTGCCAGCAGCCCCAGGGAGGGGGTGGACACTGAAGCTTTCTTT. It encodes CASSPREGVDTEAFF. V and J are TRBV7-8 and TRBJ1-1, with a tentative D call TRBD1 (6 bases). The CDR3 spans 15 residues. CDR1 SGHVS and CDR2 FQNEAQ come from the germline V gene. V was clipped by 5 bases and J by 3 bases, with 16 bases between them.

The V call is TRBV9, the J call TRBJ2-6; D gene uncertain. The V end lost 3 bases, the J end lost 2 bases, and 12 bases lay between the germline ends. CDR3 length: 16 amino acids. Germline V gives CDR1 SGDLS, CDR2 YYNGEE. The chain's CDR3 is CASSAQARTGANVLTF. CDR3 sequence (DNA): TGTGCCAGCAGCGCCCAGGCGCGAACTGGGGCCAACGTCCTGACTTTC.

The V call is TRBV29-1, the J call TRBJ2-7, with a possible D match to TRBD2 (5 bases). Germline loops: CDR1 SQVTM, CDR2 ANQGSEA. Trimming took off 0 bases at V and 4 bases at J, with 16 bases between the two ends. This CDR3 has 15 amino acids. Here the CDR3 reads CSVEDLDSGSYEQYF. CDR3 nucleotides: TGCAGCGTTGAAGATCTGGACTCAGGATCTTACGAGCAGTACTTC.

The chain recombines TRBV13 with TRBJ2-2, with D tentatively TRBD1 (5 bases). The V gene's germline CDR1 is PRHDT and CDR2 FYEKMQ (reference sequence). The CDR3 loop spans 14 amino acids. V shed 5 bases and J shed 3 bases, with 10 bases lying between them. CDR3 bases: TGTGCCAGCAGCCTAAGCAGGGACACCGGGGAGCTGTTTTTT. Its translation is CASSLSRDTGELFF.

J is TRBJ2-3 and V is TRBV9, with 7 bases fitting TRBD2. V was pared by 4 bases and J by 2 bases, with 7 bases of the junction left unmatched. Germline CDR1 SGDLS, CDR2 YYNGEE. This CDR3 has 15 residues. This CDR3 is CASSPWGGNTDTQYF. The CDR3 DNA follows: TGTGCCAGCAGCCCATGGGGGGGAAACACAGATACGCAGTATTTT. The full variable domain, in which reference TRBV9 and TRBJ2-3 provide the parts outside the CDR3, is DSGVTQTPKHLITATGQRVTLRCSPRSGDLSVYWYQQSLDQGLQFLIQYYNGEERAKGNILERFSAQQFPDLHSELNLSSLELGDSALYFCASSPWGGNTDTQYFGPGTRLTVL.

J is TRBJ1-4 and V is TRBV6-5; D remains ambiguous. Germline CDR1 is MNHEY and CDR2 is SVGAGI. With 6 bases removed from V and 7 bases from J, the gap between germline ends came to 9 bases. This CDR3 region has 12 residues. CDR3 bases: TGTGCCAGCAGGGGAGATGGTGAAAAACTGTTTTTT. Protein: CASRGDGEKLFF.

The V call is TRBV28, the J call TRBJ1-5; D not resolved. Germline V gives CDR1 MDHEN, CDR2 SYDVKM. V was clipped by 3 bases and J by 3 bases, with 6 bases between them. The CDR3 contains 13 residues. The CDR3 nucleotides read TGTGCCAGCAGTTTTGGCAACAATCAGCCCCAGCATTTT. It specifies CASSFGNNQPQHF.

This clone was counted a few times. CDR3 DNA: TGTGCCAGCTCACGGGACAGGGATCAGCCCCAGCATTTT. Amino acids: CASSRDRDQPQHF. The chain links TRBV18 to TRBJ1-5; TRBD1 matches 9 bases. CDR1 and CDR2 from the germline V gene are KGHSH and LQKENI. Trimming at V came to 4 bases and at J to 5 bases, leaving 0 bases not matched to a gene. CDR3 length: 13 amino acids.

This clone was seen more than once but under ten times. This chain links TRBV29-1 with TRBJ2-3; D perhaps matches TRBD2 (5 bases). The CDR3 is 14 amino acids. V lost 5 bases and J 0 bases, leaving 12 bases between the germline ends. Germline lookup yields CDR1 SQVTM and CDR2 ANQGSEA. CDR3 loop: CSVTRALSTDTQYF. The CDR3 region has the DNA TGCAGCGTTACGAGGGCTCTGAGCACAGATACGCAGTATTTT.

The rearrangement links TRBV27 to TRBJ1-5; no clear D. Germline CDR1 and CDR2: MNHEY and SMNVEV (reference sequence). The CDR3 extends over 14 amino acids. V shed 5 bases and J shed 0 bases, with 8 bases lying between them. CDR3 protein: CASSTTVSNQPQHF. CDR3 in DNA: TGTGCCAGCAGTACGACTGTTAGCAATCAGCCCCAGCATTTT.

This clone was seen a handful of times. The chain joins TRBV28 to TRBJ1-4; D gene uncertain. CDR1 is MDHEN and CDR2 is SYDVKM in the germline V gene. This CDR3 has 17 amino acids. Trimming shortened V by 7 bases and J by 4 bases, and 22 bases separated the two germline ends. CDR3 region: CASTPEPSRTLNEKLFF. The CDR3 DNA is TGTGCCAGCACCCCCGAGCCGTCCCGAACTCTTAATGAAAAACTGTTTTTT.

Only one count was recorded for this clone. V usage is TRBV14 and J usage is TRBJ2-5; D is uncertain. V lost 1 base to trimming and J lost 2 bases, with 11 bases between them. CDR1 and CDR2 (germline): SGHDN, FVKESK. The CDR3 has 15 residues. DNA of the CDR3: TGTGCCAGCAGCCAAGGGAGCTGGTTACAAGAGACCCAGTACTTC. This translates into CASSQGSWLQETQYF.

The genes are TRBV7-7 and TRBJ1-3; unclear D gene. The germline V gene has CDR1 SSHAT and CDR2 FNYEAQ (reference sequence). The CDR3 runs 15 residues. The V end was cut by 5 bases, the J end by 0 bases, with 11 bases between. CDR3 loop: CASSPSGTSGNTIYF. The CDR3, as DNA: TGTGCCAGCAGCCCATCGGGTACCTCTGGAAACACCATATATTTT.

This clone appeared once. The rearrangement uses TRBV5-1 and TRBJ1-2, with 7 bases aligning to TRBD1. The CDR3 has 18 amino acids. V gave up 0 bases and J gave up 7 bases; unmatched junction bases: 18. Per germline, CDR1 SGHRS and CDR2 YFSETQ. The CDR3 is CASSLVSGNFRQGGGYTF. Here the CDR3 DNA reads TGCGCCAGCAGCTTGGTTTCCGGCAACTTTCGACAGGGAGGTGGCTACACCTTC. Full variable domain (rest looked up from reference TRBV5-1 and TRBJ1-2): KAGVTQTPRYLIKTRGQQVTLSCSPISGHRSVSWYQQTPGQGLQFLFEYFSETQRNKGNFPGRFSGRQFSNSRSEMNVSTLELGDSALYLCASSLVSGNFRQGGGYTFGSGTRLTVV.